These 2 T cell receptor beta chains were all obtained from the same sample, sequenced in a study of metastatic and nonmetastatic thyroid tumors. All patients were untreated before thyroid surgery. TCRdb re-called clones from the PCR reads using MiXCR. The table records tens of thousands of clones, 20% of them present only once. Sequenced: blood. Receptors were obtained from a female donor with papillary thyroid cancer or a benign thyroid nodule (not recorded which). Some clones in this sample may be carry-over from other donors' samples.

This clone was found many times. V is TRBV11-3 and J is TRBJ2-2; D is undetermined. The CDR3 is 14 residues long. Trimming shortened V by 3 bases and J by 0 bases, and 5 bases separated the two germline ends. Germline assignment: CDR1 SGHNT and CDR2 YENEEA. DNA of the CDR3: TGTGCCAGCAGCTTGAGCGCGAACACCGGGGAGCTGTTTTTT. Translating gives CASSLSANTGELFF.

This clone was detected many times. The V and J genes are TRBV11-3 and TRBJ1-1; D might be TRBD1 (5 bases). The CDR3 length is 12 residues. Germline CDR1 is SGHNT and CDR2 is YENEEA. The V end was cut by 8 bases, the J end by 1 base, with 8 bases between. The DNA of the CDR3 is TGTGCCAGCGTGGGGGAGAACACTGAAGCTTTCTTT. Its protein product is CASVGENTEAFF.